One sample yielded the 2 T cell receptor beta chains listed below, sequenced in a study of CD8+CD57+ T cells in acquired aplastic anemia. CDR3 and TCR beta VDJ profiling relied on a genomic DNA template. In TCRdb, the reads were re-called with MiXCR into one record per CDR3 protein. The repertoire holds 200,000 to 250,000 distinct CDR3 sequences, with almost 35% as singletons. Material: sorted CD4+, CD8+, or CD8+CD57+ T cells (not recorded which) from PBMCs. The receptor set was obtained from a human donor in good health, serving as a control.

There are a few counts of this clonotype. The chain links TRBV5-1 to TRBJ2-5; 9 positions agree with TRBD1. The CDR3 covers 15 residues. Looked up from germline, CDR1 is SGHRS and CDR2 is YFSETQ. V shed 7 bases and J 2 bases; nucleotides not matched to a gene: 9. The CDR3 sequence is CASHSGTGQQETQYF. Here the CDR3 DNA reads TGCGCCAGCCACAGTGGGACAGGGCAACAAGAGACCCAGTACTTC.

Only a few counts were recorded for this clonotype. The V gene is TRBV20-1, the J gene TRBJ2-3; 7 bases match TRBD2. Germline CDR1 and CDR2: DFQATT and SNEGSKA (reference sequence). V was pared by 4 bases and J by 2 bases, with 3 bases of the junction left unmatched. This CDR3 spans 13 amino acids. In DNA form, the CDR3 reads TGCAGTGCTACGGGACTATACACAGATACGCAGTATTTT. Translation: CSATGLYTDTQYF.